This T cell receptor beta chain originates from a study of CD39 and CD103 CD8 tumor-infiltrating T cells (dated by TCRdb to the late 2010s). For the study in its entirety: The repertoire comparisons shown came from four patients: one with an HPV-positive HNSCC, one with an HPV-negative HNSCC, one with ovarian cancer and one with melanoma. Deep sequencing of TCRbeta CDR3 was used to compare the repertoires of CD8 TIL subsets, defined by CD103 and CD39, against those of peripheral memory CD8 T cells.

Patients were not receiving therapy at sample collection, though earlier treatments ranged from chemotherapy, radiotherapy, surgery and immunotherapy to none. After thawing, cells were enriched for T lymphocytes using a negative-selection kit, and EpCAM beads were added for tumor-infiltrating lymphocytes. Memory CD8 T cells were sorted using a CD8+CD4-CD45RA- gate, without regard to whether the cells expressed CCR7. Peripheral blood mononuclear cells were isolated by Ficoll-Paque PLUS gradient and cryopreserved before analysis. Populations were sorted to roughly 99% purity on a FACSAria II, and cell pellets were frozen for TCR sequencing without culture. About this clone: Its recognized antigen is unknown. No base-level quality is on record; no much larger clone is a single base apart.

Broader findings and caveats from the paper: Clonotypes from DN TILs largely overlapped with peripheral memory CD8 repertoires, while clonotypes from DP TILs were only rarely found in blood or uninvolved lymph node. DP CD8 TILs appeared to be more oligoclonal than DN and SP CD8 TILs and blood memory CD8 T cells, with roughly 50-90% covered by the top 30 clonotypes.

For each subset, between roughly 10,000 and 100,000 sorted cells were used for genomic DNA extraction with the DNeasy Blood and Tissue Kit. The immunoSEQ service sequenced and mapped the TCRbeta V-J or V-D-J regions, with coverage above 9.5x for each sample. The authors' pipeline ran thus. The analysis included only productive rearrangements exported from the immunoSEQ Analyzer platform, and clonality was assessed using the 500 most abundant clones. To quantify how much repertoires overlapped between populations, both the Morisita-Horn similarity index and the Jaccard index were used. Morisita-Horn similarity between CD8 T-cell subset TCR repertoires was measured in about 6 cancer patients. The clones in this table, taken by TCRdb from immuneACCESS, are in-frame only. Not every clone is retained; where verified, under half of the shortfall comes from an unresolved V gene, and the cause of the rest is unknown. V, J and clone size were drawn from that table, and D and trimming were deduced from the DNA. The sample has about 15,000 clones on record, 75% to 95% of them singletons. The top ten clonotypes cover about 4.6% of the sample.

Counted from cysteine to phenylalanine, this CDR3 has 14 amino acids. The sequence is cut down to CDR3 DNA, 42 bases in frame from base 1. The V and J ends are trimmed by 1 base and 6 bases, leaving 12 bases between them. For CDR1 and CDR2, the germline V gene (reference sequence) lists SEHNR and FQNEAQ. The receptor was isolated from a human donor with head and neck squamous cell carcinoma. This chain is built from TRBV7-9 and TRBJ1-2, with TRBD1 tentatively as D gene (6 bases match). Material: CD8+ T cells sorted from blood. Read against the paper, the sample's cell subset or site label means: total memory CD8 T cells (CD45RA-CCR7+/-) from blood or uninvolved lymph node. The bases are TGTGCCAGCAGCTTAGTTGGGGGGCGAGATGGCTACACCTTC. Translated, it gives CASSLVGGRDGYTF.